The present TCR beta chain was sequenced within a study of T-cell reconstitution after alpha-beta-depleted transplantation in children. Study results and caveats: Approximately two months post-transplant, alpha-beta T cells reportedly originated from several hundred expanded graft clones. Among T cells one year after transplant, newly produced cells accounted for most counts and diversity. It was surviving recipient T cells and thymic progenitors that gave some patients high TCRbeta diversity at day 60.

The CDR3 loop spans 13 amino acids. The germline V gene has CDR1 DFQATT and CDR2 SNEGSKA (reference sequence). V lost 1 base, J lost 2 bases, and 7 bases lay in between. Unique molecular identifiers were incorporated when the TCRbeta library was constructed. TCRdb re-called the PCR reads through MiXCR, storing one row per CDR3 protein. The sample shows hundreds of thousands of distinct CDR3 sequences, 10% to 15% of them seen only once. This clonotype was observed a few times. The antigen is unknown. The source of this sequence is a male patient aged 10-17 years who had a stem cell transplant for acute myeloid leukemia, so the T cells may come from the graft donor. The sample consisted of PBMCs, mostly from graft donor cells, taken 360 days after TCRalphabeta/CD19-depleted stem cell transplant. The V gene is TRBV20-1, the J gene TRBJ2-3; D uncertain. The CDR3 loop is CSARGAATDTQYF. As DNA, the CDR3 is TGCAGTGCTAGAGGCGCAGCCACAGATACGCAGTATTTT.